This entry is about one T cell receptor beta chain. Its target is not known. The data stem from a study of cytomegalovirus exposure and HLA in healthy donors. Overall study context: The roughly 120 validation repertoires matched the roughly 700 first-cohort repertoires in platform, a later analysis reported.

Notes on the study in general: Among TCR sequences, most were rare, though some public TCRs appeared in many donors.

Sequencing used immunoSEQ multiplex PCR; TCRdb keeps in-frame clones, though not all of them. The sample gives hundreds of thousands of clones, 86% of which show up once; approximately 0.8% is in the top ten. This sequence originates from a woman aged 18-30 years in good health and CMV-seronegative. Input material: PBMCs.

In DNA form, the CDR3 reads TGTGCCAGCAGTTACTCGAGCTATGAGCAGTACTTC. It translates to CASSYSSYEQYF. This sequence joins TRBV6-6 and TRBJ2-7; D remains unclear. The V and J ends lost 0 bases and 7 bases respectively, with 7 bases between them. The CDR3 has 12 residues. The germline V gene has CDR1 MNHNY and CDR2 SVGAGI (reference sequence).